This T cell receptor (beta chain) is from a study of cytomegalovirus exposure and HLA in healthy donors. Germline assignment: CDR1 LNHDA and CDR2 SQIVND (reference sequence). The CDR3 loop spans 16 amino acids. With V trimmed by 8 bases and J by 5 bases, 14 bases remained unmatched. Study-wide points: Presence/absence results assume similar sequencing depth per donor, which may not hold.

About this clone: The antigen is unknown.

The study ran its PCR with 60 Vbeta and 13 Jbeta primers. As originally analysed: A later analysis counted approximately 88 million unique TCR beta chains, 9.5 million to 13 million shared. This table comes from immunoSEQ multiplex PCR, and its TCRdb copy is limited to in-frame clones, with some not included. V and J calls and clone size are as listed in that table; D and trimming were resolved from the DNA. The profile shows some 50,000 clones, approximately 70% of them singletons. The sample taken for sequencing was PBMCs. The V call is TRBV19, the J call TRBJ2-2, with 7 bases identical to TRBD2. This receptor was obtained from a woman between 45 and 60 years old in good health and CMV-seropositive. The CDR3 nucleotides are TGTGCCAGTTACCTCGCGGGAGTCGGGACGACCGGGGAGCTGTTTTTT. It translates to CASYLAGVGTTGELFF.